This TCR beta chain was documented in a study of a mutant IDH1 vaccine in newly diagnosed glioma. The study, taken as a whole, reports: Pseudoprogression seemingly bore no relation to changes in top peripheral T cell clonotypes.

Data came from immunoSEQ multiplex PCR; TCRdb stores just in-frame clones and leaves some out. The sample contains tens of thousands of clones, 85% to 90% of which appear only once. Per germline, CDR1 MGHRA and CDR2 YSYEKL. V was clipped by 1 base and J by 1 base, with 7 bases between them. This CDR3 contains 14 residues. This clone occurred a few times. Its antigen remains unidentified. Other DNA sequences in this specimen translate into the identical CDR3. This sample's time point: week 35, safety follow-up. The investigators gave 300 ug of mutant IDH1 20-mer peptide in each vaccine dose, together with topical imiquimod.

This rearrangement joins TRBV4-1 to TRBJ1-1; D is undetermined. The sequence was collected from a man aged 25-40 years with glioma. The source material was PBMCs, sampled from a glioma patient whose treatment included an IDH1 peptide vaccine. The CDR3 sequence is CASSQVTANTEAFF. DNA for the CDR3: TGCGCCAGCAGCCAAGTCACGGCGAACACTGAAGCTTTCTTT.